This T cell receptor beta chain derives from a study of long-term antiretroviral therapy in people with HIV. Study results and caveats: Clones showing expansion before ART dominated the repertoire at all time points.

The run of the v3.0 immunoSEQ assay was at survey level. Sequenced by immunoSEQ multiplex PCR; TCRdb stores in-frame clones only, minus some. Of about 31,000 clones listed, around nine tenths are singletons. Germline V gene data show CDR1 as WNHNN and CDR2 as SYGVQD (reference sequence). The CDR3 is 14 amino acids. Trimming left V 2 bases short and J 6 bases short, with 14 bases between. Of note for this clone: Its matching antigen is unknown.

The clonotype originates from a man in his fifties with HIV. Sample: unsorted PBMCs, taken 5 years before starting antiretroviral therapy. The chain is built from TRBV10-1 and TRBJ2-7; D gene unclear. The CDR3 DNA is TGCGCCAGCAGTGAGAATGGGGATGTAGGCGAGCAGTACTTC. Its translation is CASSENGDVGEQYF.